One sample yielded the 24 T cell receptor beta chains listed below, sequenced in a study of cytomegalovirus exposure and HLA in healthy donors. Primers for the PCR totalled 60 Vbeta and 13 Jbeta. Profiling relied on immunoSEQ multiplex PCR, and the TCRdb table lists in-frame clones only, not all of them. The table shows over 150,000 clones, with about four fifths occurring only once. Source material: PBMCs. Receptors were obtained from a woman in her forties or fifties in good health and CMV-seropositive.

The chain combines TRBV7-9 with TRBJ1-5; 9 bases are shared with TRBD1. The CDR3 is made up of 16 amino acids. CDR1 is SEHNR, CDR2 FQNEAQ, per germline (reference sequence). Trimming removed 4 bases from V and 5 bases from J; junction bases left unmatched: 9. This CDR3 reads CASSSHGTGFDQPQHF. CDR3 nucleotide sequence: TGTGCCAGCAGCTCCCACGGGACAGGGTTCGATCAGCCCCAGCATTTT.

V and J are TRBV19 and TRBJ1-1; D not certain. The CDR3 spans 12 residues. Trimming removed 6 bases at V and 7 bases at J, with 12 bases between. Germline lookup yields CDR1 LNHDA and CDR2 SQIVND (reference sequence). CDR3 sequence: CASSQLRGEAFF. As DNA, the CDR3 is TGTGCCAGTAGCCAACTGCGGGGTGAAGCTTTCTTT.

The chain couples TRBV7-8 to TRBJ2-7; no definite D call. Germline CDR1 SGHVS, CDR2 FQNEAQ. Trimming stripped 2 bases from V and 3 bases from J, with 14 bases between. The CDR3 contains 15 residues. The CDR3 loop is CASSLIASQLYEQYF. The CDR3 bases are TGTGCCAGCAGCTTAATCGCCTCACAGCTCTACGAGCAGTACTTC.

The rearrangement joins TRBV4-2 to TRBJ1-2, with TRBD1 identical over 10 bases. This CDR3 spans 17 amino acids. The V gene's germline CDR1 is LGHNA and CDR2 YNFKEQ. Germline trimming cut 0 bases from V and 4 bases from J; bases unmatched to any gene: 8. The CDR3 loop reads CASSQDYGTGVGYGYTF. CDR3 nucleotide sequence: TGTGCCAGCAGCCAAGATTACGGGACAGGGGTTGGCTATGGCTACACCTTC.

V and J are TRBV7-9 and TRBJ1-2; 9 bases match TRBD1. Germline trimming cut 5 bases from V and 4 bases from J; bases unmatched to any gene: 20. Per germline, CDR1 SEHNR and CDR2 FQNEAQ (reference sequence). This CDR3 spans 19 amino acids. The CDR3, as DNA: TGTGCCAGCAGCACAGTTCACCCGGGACAGGGAATAGTGGGCTATGGCTACACCTTC. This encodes CASSTVHPGQGIVGYGYTF.

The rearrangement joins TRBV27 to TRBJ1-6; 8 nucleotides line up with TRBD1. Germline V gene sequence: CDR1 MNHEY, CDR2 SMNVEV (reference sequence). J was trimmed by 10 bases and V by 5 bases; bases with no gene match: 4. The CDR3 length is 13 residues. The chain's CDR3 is CASSPDRGSPLHF. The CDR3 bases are TGTGCCAGCAGTCCAGACAGGGGATCACCCCTCCACTTT.

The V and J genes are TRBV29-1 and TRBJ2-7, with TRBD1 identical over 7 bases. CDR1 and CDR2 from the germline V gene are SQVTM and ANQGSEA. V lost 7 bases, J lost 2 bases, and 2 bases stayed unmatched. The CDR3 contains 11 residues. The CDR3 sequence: CSAGQTYEQYF. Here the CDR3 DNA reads TGCAGCGCGGGACAGACCTACGAGCAGTACTTC.

CDR3 DNA sequence: TGTGCCAGCTCACCACCCCGGAATCATCCCTTGGACAGGGCCATCAGCTCTGGAAACACCATATATTTT. Translating it yields CASSPPRNHPLDRAISSGNTIYF. The genes are TRBV18 and TRBJ1-3; TRBD1 matches at 8 bases. The CDR3 consists of 23 residues. Germline CDR1 KGHSH, CDR2 LQKENI. Losses at the gene ends were 0 bases for V and 0 bases for J; bases not matched to a gene: 22.

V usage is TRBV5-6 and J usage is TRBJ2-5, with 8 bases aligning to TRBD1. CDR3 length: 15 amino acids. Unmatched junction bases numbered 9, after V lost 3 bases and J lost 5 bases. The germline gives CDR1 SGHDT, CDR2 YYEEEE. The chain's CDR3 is CASSSETGDGETQYF. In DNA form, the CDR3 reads TGTGCCAGCAGCTCCGAGACAGGGGATGGTGAGACCCAGTACTTC.

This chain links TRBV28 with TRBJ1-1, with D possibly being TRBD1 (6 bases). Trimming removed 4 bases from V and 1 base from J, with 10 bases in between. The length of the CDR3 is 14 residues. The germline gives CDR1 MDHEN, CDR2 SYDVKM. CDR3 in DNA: TGTGCCAGCAGTTATGGCAGGGGGAACACTGAAGCTTTCTTT. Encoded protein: CASSYGRGNTEAFF. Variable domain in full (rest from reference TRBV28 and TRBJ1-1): DVKVTQSSRYLVKRTGEKVFLECVQDMDHENMFWYRQDPGLGLRLIYFSYDVKMKEKGDIPEGYSVSREKKERFSLILESASTNQTSMYLCASSYGRGNTEAFFGQGTRLTVV.

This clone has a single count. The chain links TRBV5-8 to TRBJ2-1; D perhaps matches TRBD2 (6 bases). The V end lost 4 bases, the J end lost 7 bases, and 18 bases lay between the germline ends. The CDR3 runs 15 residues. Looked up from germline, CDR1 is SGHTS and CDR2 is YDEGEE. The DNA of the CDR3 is TGTGCCAGCAGCATTACCGGGACTCGGGGAAATGAGCAGTTCTTC. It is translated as CASSITGTRGNEQFF. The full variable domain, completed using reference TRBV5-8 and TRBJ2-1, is EAGVTQSPTHLIKTRGQQATLRCSPISGHTSVYWYQQALGLGLQFLLWYDEGEERNRGNFPPRFSGRQFPNYSSELNVNALELEDSALYLCASSITGTRGNEQFFGPGTRLTVL.

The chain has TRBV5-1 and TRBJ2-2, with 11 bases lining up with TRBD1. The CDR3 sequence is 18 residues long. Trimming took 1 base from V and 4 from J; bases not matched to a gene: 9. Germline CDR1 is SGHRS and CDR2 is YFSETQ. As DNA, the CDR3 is TGCGCCAGCAGCTTGAATAAATTGGACAGGGGGCGCACCGGGGAGCTGTTTTTT. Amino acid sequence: CASSLNKLDRGRTGELFF.

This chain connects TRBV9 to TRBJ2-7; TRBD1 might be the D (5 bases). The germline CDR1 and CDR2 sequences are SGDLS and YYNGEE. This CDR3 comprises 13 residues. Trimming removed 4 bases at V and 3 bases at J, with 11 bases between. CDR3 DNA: TGTGCCAGCAGCCCTGGACACGGCTACGAGCAGTACTTC. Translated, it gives CASSPGHGYEQYF.

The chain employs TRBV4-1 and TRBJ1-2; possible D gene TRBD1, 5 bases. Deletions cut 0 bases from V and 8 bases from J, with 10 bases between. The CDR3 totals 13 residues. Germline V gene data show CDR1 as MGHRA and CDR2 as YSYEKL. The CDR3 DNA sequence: TGCGCCAGCAGCCAAGAGGGGCTGCGCGGCTACACCTTC. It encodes CASSQEGLRGYTF.

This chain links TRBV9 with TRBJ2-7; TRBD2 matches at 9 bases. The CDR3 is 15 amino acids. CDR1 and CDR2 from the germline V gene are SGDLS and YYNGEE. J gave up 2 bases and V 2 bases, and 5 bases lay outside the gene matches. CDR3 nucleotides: TGTGCCAGCAGCGTGACTAGCGGACCCCCCTACGAGCAGTACTTC. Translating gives CASSVTSGPPYEQYF.

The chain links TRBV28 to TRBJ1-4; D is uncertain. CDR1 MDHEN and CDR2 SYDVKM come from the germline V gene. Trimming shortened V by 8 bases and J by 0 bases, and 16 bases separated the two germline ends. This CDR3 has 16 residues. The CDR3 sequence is CASEKSAYATNEKLFF. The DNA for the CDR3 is TGTGCCAGCGAAAAAAGCGCGTATGCAACTAATGAAAAACTGTTTTTT.

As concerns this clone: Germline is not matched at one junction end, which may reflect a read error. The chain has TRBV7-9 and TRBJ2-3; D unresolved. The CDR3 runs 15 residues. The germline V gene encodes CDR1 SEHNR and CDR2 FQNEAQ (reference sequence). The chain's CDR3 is CSSSPALGSTDTQYF. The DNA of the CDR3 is TGTTCCAGCAGCCCCGCCCTCGGGTCCACAGATACGCAGTATTTT.

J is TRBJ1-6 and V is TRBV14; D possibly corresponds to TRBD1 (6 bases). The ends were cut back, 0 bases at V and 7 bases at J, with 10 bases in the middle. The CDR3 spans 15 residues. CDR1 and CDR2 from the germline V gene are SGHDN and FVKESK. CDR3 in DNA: TGTGCCAGCAGCCAAGAAGACAGGTACAATTCACCCCTCCACTTT. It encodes CASSQEDRYNSPLHF. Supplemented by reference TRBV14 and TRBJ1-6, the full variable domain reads EAGVTQFPSHSVIEKGQTVTLRCDPISGHDNLYWYRRVMGKEIKFLLHFVKESKQDESGMPNNRFLAERTGGTYSTLKVQPAELEDSGVYFCASSQEDRYNSPLHFGNGTRLTVT.

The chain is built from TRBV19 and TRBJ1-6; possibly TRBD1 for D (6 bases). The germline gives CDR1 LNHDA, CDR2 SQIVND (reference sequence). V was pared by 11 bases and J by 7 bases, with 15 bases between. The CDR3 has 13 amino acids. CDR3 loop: CAGDRRPNSPLHF. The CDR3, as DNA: TGTGCCGGTGACAGGAGACCGAATTCACCCCTCCACTTT.

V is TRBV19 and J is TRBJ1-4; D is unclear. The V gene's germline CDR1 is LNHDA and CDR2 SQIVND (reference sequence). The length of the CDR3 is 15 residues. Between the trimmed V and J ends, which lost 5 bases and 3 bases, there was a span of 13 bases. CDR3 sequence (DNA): TGTGCCAGTAGTGCCACTTTCGCGGCTAATGAAAAACTGTTTTTT. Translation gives CASSATFAANEKLFF.

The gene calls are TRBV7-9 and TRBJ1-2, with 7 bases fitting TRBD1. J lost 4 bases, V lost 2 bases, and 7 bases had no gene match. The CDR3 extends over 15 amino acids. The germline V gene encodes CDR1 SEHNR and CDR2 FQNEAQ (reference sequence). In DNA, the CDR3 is TGTGCCAGCAGCTTAAAGGGGGCGCTCAGCTATGGCTACACCTTC. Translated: CASSLKGALSYGYTF.

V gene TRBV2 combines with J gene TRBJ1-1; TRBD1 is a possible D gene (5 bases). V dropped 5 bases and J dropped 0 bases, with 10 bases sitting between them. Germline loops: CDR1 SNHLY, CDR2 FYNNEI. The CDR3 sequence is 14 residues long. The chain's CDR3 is CASSQDTVNTEAFF. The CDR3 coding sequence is TGTGCCAGCAGTCAGGACACGGTGAACACTGAAGCTTTCTTT.

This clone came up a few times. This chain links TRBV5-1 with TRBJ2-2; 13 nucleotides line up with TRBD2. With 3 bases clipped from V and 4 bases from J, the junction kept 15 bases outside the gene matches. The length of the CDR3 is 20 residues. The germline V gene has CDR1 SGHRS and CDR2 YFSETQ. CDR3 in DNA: TGCGCCAGCAGCTCGATCCTGAGGACTAGCGGGAGTCATGGCACCGGGGAGCTGTTTTTT. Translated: CASSSILRTSGSHGTGELFF.

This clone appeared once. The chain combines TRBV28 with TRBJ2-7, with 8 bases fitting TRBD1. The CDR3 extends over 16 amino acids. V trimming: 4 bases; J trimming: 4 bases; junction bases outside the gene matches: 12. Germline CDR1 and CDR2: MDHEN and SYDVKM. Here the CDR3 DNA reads TGTGCCAGCAGTTCCCCTTACCGGGGACAGGTATACGAGCAGTACTTC. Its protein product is CASSSPYRGQVYEQYF.